What follows are 10 T cell receptor beta chains derived from one specimen sequenced in a study of PD-L1 blockade in urothelial cancer. The assay was immunoSEQ multiplex PCR, and TCRdb's table has in-frame clones only and misses some. The repertoire holds tens of thousands of clones, with approximately 78% as singletons. As to time point: pretreatment peripheral blood. Sequenced here: PBMCs, sampled around atezolizumab (anti-PD-L1) treatment. The receptors stem from a man between 65 and 85 years old with urothelial cancer.

This chain connects TRBV15 to TRBJ1-3, with 12 bases fitting TRBD1. Trimming at V came to 0 bases and at J to 7 bases, leaving 4 bases not matched to a gene. CDR1 LNHNV and CDR2 YYDKDF come from the germline V gene (reference sequence). The length of the CDR3 is 16 residues. The CDR3 sequence: CATSRDRGQGANTIYF. The CDR3 DNA sequence: TGTGCCACCAGCAGAGATCGGGGACAGGGGGCGAACACCATATATTTT.

This clone showed up just once. This chain joins TRBV7-6 and TRBJ2-7, with D perhaps TRBD2 (6 bases). Trimming shortened V by 5 bases and J by 2 bases, and 13 bases separated the two germline ends. Germline values: CDR1 SGHVS, CDR2 FNYEAQ. CDR3 size: 14 residues. In DNA, the CDR3 is TGTGCCAGCAGCCCACTGGGCGGGGCCTACGAGCAGTACTTC. Translated: CASSPLGGAYEQYF. Based on the CDR3 plus reference TRBV7-6 and TRBJ2-7, the full variable domain is GAGVSQSPRYKVTKRGQDVALRCDPISGHVSLYWYRQALGQGPEFLTYFNYEAQQDKSGLPNDRFSAERPEGSISTLTIQRTEQRDSAMYRCASSPLGGAYEQYFGPGTRLTVT.

This clone was seen only once. This chain uses TRBV29-1 with TRBJ2-7; D is perhaps TRBD2 (5 bases). CDR1 is SQVTM, CDR2 ANQGSEA, per germline. V lost 6 bases, J lost 5 bases, and 11 bases lay in between. CDR3 size: 11 residues. The CDR3 nucleotides are TGCAGCGTCGCACCCGGGGACGAGCAGTACTTC. This gives the protein CSVAPGDEQYF.

The rearrangement uses TRBV11-2 and TRBJ2-5, with 8 bases matching TRBD2. Losses at the gene ends were 5 bases for V and 1 base for J; bases not matched to a gene: 6. CDR3 length: 15 amino acids. Germline CDR1 SGHAT, CDR2 FQNNGV. CDR3 amino acids: CASSPGGTTQETQYF. The CDR3 DNA reads TGTGCCAGCAGCCCGGGGGGGACTACCCAAGAGACCCAGTACTTC.

This chain uses TRBV18 with TRBJ1-3; 7 nucleotides line up with TRBD1. Germline assignment: CDR1 KGHSH and CDR2 LQKENI. The CDR3 contains 16 residues. Trimming cost V 4 bases and J 2 bases; bases outside gene matches: 8. This CDR3 reads CASSQDSGTAGNTIYF. For the CDR3, the DNA is TGTGCCAGCTCACAAGACTCCGGGACAGCTGGAAACACCATATATTTT.

J is TRBJ2-5 and V is TRBV30, with D tentatively TRBD2 (6 bases). Between the trimmed V and J ends, which lost 0 bases and 5 bases, there was a span of 10 bases. Germline CDR1 and CDR2: GTSNPN and SVGIG (reference sequence). The CDR3 has 13 amino acids. The CDR3 DNA is TGTGCCTGGAGTGTATCTGGAGGGGAGACCCAGTACTTC. Its protein product is CAWSVSGGETQYF.

The J gene is TRBJ2-1, the V gene TRBV5-6; 8 bases line up with TRBD2. Germline V gene sequence: CDR1 SGHDT, CDR2 YYEEEE. CDR3 length equals 14 residues. J lost 4 bases, V lost 4 bases, and 4 bases had no gene match. CDR3 nucleotides: TGTGCCAGCAGCCGCCCGGGGGGGTACAATGAGCAGTTCTTC. Its translation is CASSRPGGYNEQFF.

The chain is built from TRBV7-9 and TRBJ2-3; 7 bases fit TRBD2. V gave up 5 bases and J gave up 5 bases; unmatched junction bases: 1. Germline CDR1 and CDR2: SEHNR and FQNEAQ (reference sequence). The CDR3 has 12 amino acids. The CDR3: CASSAGEDTQYF. The CDR3 DNA is TGTGCCAGCAGCGCGGGGGAAGATACGCAGTATTTT.

CDR3 loop: CASSLDSRDRGLGGAFF. The CDR3 DNA reads TGTGCCAGCAGCTTAGATAGCCGGGACAGGGGGCTCGGGGGAGCTTTCTTT. The chain links TRBV11-2 to TRBJ1-1, with 12 positions matching TRBD1. The CDR3 has 17 residues. With V trimmed by 0 bases and J by 10 bases, 12 bases remained unmatched. Germline V gene data show CDR1 as SGHAT and CDR2 as FQNNGV.

The V and J genes are TRBV5-6 and TRBJ2-7; perhaps TRBD2 as D (6 bases). V lost 4 bases, J lost 4 bases, and 18 bases lay in between. CDR1 SGHDT and CDR2 YYEEEE come from the germline V gene. The CDR3 runs to 15 residues. CDR3 loop: CASSPGQGGRYEQYF. The CDR3 bases are TGTGCCAGCAGCCCCGGGCAGGGAGGAAGGTACGAGCAGTACTTC.